This T cell receptor (beta chain) was found in a study of identical twins. Broader study findings: Insertions were fewer in abundant cord blood beta clonotypes, whereas memory repertoires showed none of this pattern.

TCRdb reprocessed the 5' RACE reads with MiXCR, giving one entry per CDR3 protein. The sample has approximately 550,000 distinct CDR3 sequences; approximately 20% are singletons. Of note for this clonotype: Its antigen is not known.

The CDR3 totals 15 residues. Germline assignment: CDR1 MNHNS and CDR2 SASEGT. V shed 5 bases and J 7 bases; nucleotides not matched to a gene: 8. This sample also appeared in a second study, on yellow fever vaccine responses in identical twins.

This receptor was identified in a woman in her late teens or twenties in good health. This chain uses TRBV6-1 with TRBJ1-4; TRBD1 matches at 9 bases. Sample: CD4+ T cells sorted from blood. CDR3 sequence reads: CASSPTGGGGEKLFF. CDR3 bases: TGTGCCAGCAGTCCAACAGGGGGCGGGGGTGAAAAACTGTTTTTT.